The source of this T cell receptor beta chain is a study of Graves' ophthalmopathy and Graves' hyperthyroidism. Study conclusions and caveats: Ophthalmopathy was separated from stable hyperthyroidism by a 13-signature model with roughly 91% sensitivity and around 81% specificity.

From germline, CDR1 is SGHTA and CDR2 FQGNSA. CDR3 length equals 14 residues. V was pared by 1 base and J by 2 bases, with 9 bases between. RNA transcripts yielded amplified TCR beta CDR3 regions. The workflow started with a first-round RT-PCR run with HTBI primers and then moved on to a second-round multiplex PCR. MiXCR was run by TCRdb on the multiplex PCR reads, yielding one entry per CDR3 protein. The table records 200,000 to 250,000 distinct CDR3 sequences, approximately 29% of them present only once. In this sample, this clonotype turned up many times. The antigen is undetermined. The PBMCs used were ones drawn from approximately 10 ml of fresh peripheral blood.

This rearrangement joins TRBV7-2 to TRBJ2-7, with D possibly matching TRBD2 (6 bases). This TCR was sampled from a man aged 45 to 65 with Graves' ophthalmopathy. Source material: peripheral blood. CDR3: CASSLVADAYEQYF. In DNA form, the CDR3 reads TGTGCCAGCAGCTTAGTAGCGGATGCCTACGAGCAGTACTTC. Full variable domain (remainder filled in from reference TRBV7-2 and TRBJ2-7): GAGVSQSPSNKVTEKGKDVELRCDPISGHTALYWYRQSLGQGLEFLIYFQGNSAPDKSGLPSDRFSAERTGGSVSTLTIQRTQQEDSAVYLCASSLVADAYEQYFGPGTRLTVT.